These 24 T cell receptor beta chains originate from one sample sequenced in a study of T-cell memory formation after mild COVID-19. TCRdb reprocessed the 5' RACE reads with MiXCR, giving one entry per CDR3 protein. The repertoire holds around 530,000 distinct CDR3 sequences, less than 25% seen once, with around 8.4% in the top ten. The sample comprised PBMCs or a T cell subset sorted from them (not recorded which). These receptors all come from an adult woman who had mild COVID-19 (a few samples of this study predate the infection). Cell type and time point are not known.

CDR3 nucleotides: TGTGCCTGGAGTCGTTCGGGGTATGAAGCTTTCTTT. It yields the protein CAWSRSGYEAFF. The V gene is TRBV30, the J gene TRBJ1-1; D remains unclear. This CDR3 comprises 12 residues. Germline assignment: CDR1 GTSNPN and CDR2 SVGIG (reference sequence). V was trimmed by 2 bases and J by 7 bases, leaving 11 bases between them.

This clonotype occurred a few times. This chain joins TRBV4-3 and TRBJ2-3, with 7 bases identical to TRBD2. This CDR3 is built from 17 residues. V was clipped by 0 bases and J by 2 bases; unmatched bases: 8. Germline CDR1 reads LGHNA; CDR2 reads YSLEER. The CDR3 region has the DNA TGCGCCAGCAGCCAAGATGTAGTGCGGGAGCTCACAGATACGCAGTATTTT. Residues: CASSQDVVRELTDTQYF.

V gene TRBV3-1 combines with J gene TRBJ1-6; D possibly corresponds to TRBD1 (5 bases). Trimming left V 1 base short and J 7 bases short, with 11 bases between. Germline CDR1 LGHDT, CDR2 YNNKEL (reference sequence). The CDR3 covers 15 residues. The CDR3, as DNA: TGTGCCAGCAGCCAAGGACGGCGGGGGAATTCACCCCTCCACTTT. Translation gives CASSQGRRGNSPLHF.

This clonotype was counted a single time. The chain links TRBV7-9 to TRBJ2-1; 13 bases are a match to TRBD2. The CDR3 runs to 18 residues. V lost 0 bases and J lost 2; bases outside the gene matches: 4. Germline V CDR1 and CDR2: SEHNR, FQNEAQ (reference sequence). The CDR3 DNA follows: TGTGCCAGCAGCTTAGCCCCGGGGACTAGCGGGACCTACAATGAGCAGTTCTTC. Protein sequence: CASSLAPGTSGTYNEQFF.

The V and J genes are TRBV12-3 or TRBV12-4 and TRBJ2-3; 7 bases agree with TRBD1. Trimming cost V 5 bases and J 3 bases; bases outside gene matches: 8. The CDR3 contains 15 residues. The CDR3 nucleotides are TGTGCCAGCAGTCACACAGGGGTCAGGACAGATACGCAGTATTTT. Protein product: CASSHTGVRTDTQYF.

This clonotype has just a few counts. This sequence joins TRBV28 and TRBJ2-5; 9 positions agree with TRBD2. The CDR3 spans 16 residues. V lost 4 bases, J lost 1 base, and 7 bases stayed unmatched. The V gene's germline CDR1 is MDHEN and CDR2 SYDVKM. The CDR3 here is CASSSPVAGAQETQYF. In DNA form, the CDR3 reads TGTGCCAGCAGTTCCCCGGTAGCGGGAGCCCAAGAGACCCAGTACTTC.

This chain connects TRBV12-3 or TRBV12-4 to TRBJ2-7, with TRBD1 as a possible D gene (6 bases). V gave up 0 bases and J gave up 7 bases, with 13 bases separating them. The CDR3 extends over 14 amino acids. The CDR3, as DNA: TGTGCCAGCAGTTTAGCGGGGGCCCAGGGGGAGCAGTACTTC. This encodes CASSLAGAQGEQYF.

The J gene is TRBJ1-2, the V gene TRBV5-5, with D maybe TRBD1 (5 bases). Germline values: CDR1 SGHKS, CDR2 YYEKEE (reference sequence). The CDR3 totals 15 residues. V was cut by 2 bases and J by 5 bases, with 16 bases left in between. As DNA, the CDR3 is TGTGCCAGCAGCTTCGTAGGGGCAGGGACTTATGGCTACACCTTC. Translated, it gives CASSFVGAGTYGYTF.

CDR3 protein: CASSPNKGQGYMNTEAFF. The CDR3, as DNA: TGTGCCAGCTCACCAAACAAGGGGCAGGGATACATGAACACTGAAGCTTTCTTT. The V call is TRBV18, the J call TRBJ1-1, with D tentatively TRBD1 (5 bases). V lost 2 bases and J 0 bases, leaving 19 bases between the germline ends. CDR3 size: 18 residues. From germline, CDR1 is KGHSH and CDR2 LQKENI.

This clonotype was detected a few times. The V gene is TRBV30, the J gene TRBJ2-5; 8 nucleotides match TRBD1. Losses at the gene ends were 1 base for V and 4 bases for J; bases not matched to a gene: 2. This CDR3 spans 13 amino acids. CDR1 and CDR2 (germline): GTSNPN, SVGIG (reference sequence). The chain's CDR3 is CAWSEDRVETQYF. The CDR3, as DNA: TGTGCCTGGAGTGAGGACAGGGTAGAGACCCAGTACTTC.

This clonotype occurred a few times. The V gene is TRBV28, the J gene TRBJ2-7; D is uncertain. Germline-derived CDR1 and CDR2 are MDHEN and SYDVKM. This CDR3 contains 12 residues. Trimming took 5 bases from V and 6 from J, leaving 11 bases between them. The DNA of the CDR3 is TGTGCCAGCAGTCCCCCCCTGGCCGAGCAGTACTTC. It yields the protein CASSPPLAEQYF.

The chain combines TRBV14 with TRBJ2-1; 14 bases map to TRBD2. V shed 5 bases, J shed 8 bases, and the junction held 11 bases outside the gene matches. CDR3 length: 17 residues. CDR1 SGHDN and CDR2 FVKESK come from the germline V gene. The CDR3 spells CASSKRLTSGGAYEQFF. DNA for the CDR3: TGTGCCAGCAGCAAACGATTGACTAGCGGGGGGGCATATGAGCAGTTCTTC.

This clonotype was seen ten or more times. V gene TRBV5-1 combines with J gene TRBJ2-1, with 7 bases lining up with TRBD1. The germline V gene encodes CDR1 SGHRS and CDR2 YFSETQ. This CDR3 is 12 amino acids long. V shed 4 bases and J 7 bases; nucleotides not matched to a gene: 2. CDR3 sequence: CASSAQGNEQFF. The CDR3 nucleotides read TGCGCCAGCAGCGCACAGGGGAATGAGCAGTTCTTC. Drawing the rest from reference TRBV5-1 and TRBJ2-1, the complete variable domain is KAGVTQTPRYLIKTRGQQVTLSCSPISGHRSVSWYQQTPGQGLQFLFEYFSETQRNKGNFPGRFSGRQFSNSRSEMNVSTLELGDSALYLCASSAQGNEQFFGPGTRLTVL.

The chain uses TRBV12-5 and TRBJ2-7; 7 nucleotides agree with TRBD1. Trimming removed 6 bases from V and 2 bases from J; junction bases left unmatched: 10. CDR1 is LGHNT and CDR2 is FRNRAP in the germline V gene. CDR3 length: 15 residues. The chain's CDR3 is CASGGVGQETYEQYF. CDR3 nucleotides: TGTGCTAGTGGGGGAGTTGGACAGGAGACCTACGAGCAGTACTTC.

Only a few counts were recorded for this clonotype. This rearrangement joins TRBV6-5 to TRBJ2-1, with 10 bases matching TRBD2. The CDR3 totals 16 residues. Germline CDR1 reads MNHEY; CDR2 reads SVGAGI. Losses at the gene ends were 2 bases for V and 7 bases for J; bases not matched to a gene: 8. CDR3 DNA sequence: TGTGCCAGCAGTTACACTACTAGCGGGGCACCTAATGAGCAGTTCTTC. Translating it yields CASSYTTSGAPNEQFF.

This clonotype was picked up a small number of times. The J gene is TRBJ2-7, the V gene TRBV2; 7 nucleotides match TRBD1. This CDR3 spans 12 amino acids. V was clipped by 6 bases and J by 3 bases; unmatched bases: 2. Germline CDR1 is SNHLY and CDR2 is FYNNEI. The chain's CDR3 is CASRAGGYEQYF. As DNA, the CDR3 is TGTGCCAGCAGGGCAGGGGGCTACGAGCAGTACTTC.

This rearrangement joins TRBV19 to TRBJ2-5; TRBD1 matches at 8 bases. Germline V gene sequence: CDR1 LNHDA, CDR2 SQIVND (reference sequence). The CDR3 loop spans 15 amino acids. The V and J ends lost 6 bases and 2 bases, in that order; junction bases with no gene match: 8. The CDR3 protein is CASRQGTGLQETQYF. In nucleotides, the CDR3 is TGTGCCAGTAGGCAAGGGACAGGTTTACAAGAGACCCAGTACTTC.

This clonotype showed up just a few times. The chain links TRBV6-2 or TRBV6-3 to TRBJ2-3; unclear D gene. Trimming cost V 2 bases and J 5 bases, with 2 bases left between them. Germline-derived CDR1 and CDR2 are MNHEY and SVGEGT. The CDR3 is 11 residues long. The CDR3, as DNA: TGTGCCAGCAGTTACGGAGATACGCAGTATTTT. Amino acid sequence: CASSYGDTQYF.

In its sample, this clonotype was seen a few times. CDR3 in amino acids: CASSYSGVTEAFF. The CDR3 DNA reads TGTGCCAGCAGTTACTCGGGTGTAACTGAAGCTTTCTTT. The rearrangement joins TRBV6-5 to TRBJ1-1; no reliable D call. The CDR3 has 13 residues. Between the trimmed V and J ends, which lost 0 bases and 5 bases, there was a span of 7 bases. Per the germline V gene, CDR1 is MNHEY and CDR2 is SVGAGI.

The chain combines TRBV20-1 with TRBJ1-1; a weak D match, TRBD1 (5 bases). In germline, CDR1 is DFQATT, CDR2 SNEGSKA (reference sequence). V shed 5 bases and J shed 6 bases, with 16 bases lying between them. The CDR3 sequence is 13 residues long. The CDR3: CSAAEGLEAEAFF. The CDR3 DNA reads TGCAGTGCTGCTGAGGGGCTGGAGGCTGAAGCTTTCTTT.

This chain connects TRBV11-3 to TRBJ2-1; 10 bases line up with TRBD2. Germline loops: CDR1 SGHNT, CDR2 YENEEA. The ends lost 4 bases at V and 4 bases at J; junction bases unmatched: 7. The length of the CDR3 is 16 residues. CDR3 in amino acids: CASSSKREGQYNEQFF. The CDR3 DNA reads TGTGCCAGCAGCTCAAAGCGGGAGGGCCAATACAATGAGCAGTTCTTC.

The genes are TRBV20-1 and TRBJ2-2; 8 bases map to TRBD1. Germline loops: CDR1 DFQATT, CDR2 SNEGSKA (reference sequence). The V and J ends lost 2 bases and 6 bases, in that order; junction bases with no gene match: 8. The CDR3 contains 15 residues. The CDR3 is CSARIQGEDAGELFF. Written as DNA, the CDR3 is TGCAGTGCTAGAATACAGGGGGAGGACGCCGGGGAGCTGTTTTTT.

The chain joins TRBV9 to TRBJ2-7; D is ambiguous. The V gene's germline CDR1 is SGDLS and CDR2 YYNGEE. Trimming pared 0 bases from V and 5 bases from J, leaving 6 bases between. CDR3 length: 12 residues. CDR3 sequence (DNA): TGTGCCAGCAGCGTAGCTGGGGACGAGCAGTACTTC. Its protein is CASSVAGDEQYF. Supplemented by reference TRBV9 and TRBJ2-7, the full variable domain reads DSGVTQTPKHLITATGQRVTLRCSPRSGDLSVYWYQQSLDQGLQFLIQYYNGEERAKGNILERFSAQQFPDLHSELNLSSLELGDSALYFCASSVAGDEQYFGPGTRLTVT.

The V and J genes are TRBV6-5 and TRBJ1-1, with 9 bases fitting TRBD1. V lost 2 bases and J lost 1; bases outside the gene matches: 2. CDR3 length: 15 residues. The V gene's germline CDR1 is MNHEY and CDR2 SVGAGI. CDR3 residues: CASSYGTGPNTEAFF. DNA for the CDR3: TGTGCCAGCAGTTACGGGACAGGGCCGAACACTGAAGCTTTCTTT.